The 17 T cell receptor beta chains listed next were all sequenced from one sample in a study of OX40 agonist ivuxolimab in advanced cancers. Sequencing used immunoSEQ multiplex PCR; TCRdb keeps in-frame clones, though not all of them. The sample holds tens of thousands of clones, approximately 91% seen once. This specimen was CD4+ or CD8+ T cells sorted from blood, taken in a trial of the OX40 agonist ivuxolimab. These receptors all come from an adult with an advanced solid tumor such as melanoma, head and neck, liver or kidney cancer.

CDR3 in amino acids: CASSSRTSGSIDTQYF. The DNA for the CDR3 is TGTGCCAGCAGCTCCCGGACTAGCGGGAGTATAGATACGCAGTATTTT. The chain combines TRBV11-1 with TRBJ2-3; 13 nucleotides match TRBD2. The CDR3 length is 16 residues. Per germline, CDR1 SGHAT and CDR2 FQDESV (reference sequence). V gave up 4 bases and J gave up 5 bases; unmatched junction bases: 6.

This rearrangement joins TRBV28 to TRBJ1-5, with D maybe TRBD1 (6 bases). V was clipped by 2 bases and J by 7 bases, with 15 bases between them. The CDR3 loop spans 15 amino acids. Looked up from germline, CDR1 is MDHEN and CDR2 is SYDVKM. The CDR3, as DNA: TGTGCCAGCAGTTTACTCGGGGGGCTCGGCCAGCCCCAGCATTTT. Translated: CASSLLGGLGQPQHF.

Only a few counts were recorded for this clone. CDR3 DNA: TGTGCCAGCATGGGACAGTCGAACACTGAAGCTTTCTTT. Translated, it gives CASMGQSNTEAFF. This rearrangement joins TRBV7-9 to TRBJ1-1, with TRBD1 matching over 7 bases. CDR3 length equals 13 residues. The ends lost 7 bases at V and 1 base at J; junction bases unmatched: 3. CDR1 SEHNR and CDR2 FQNEAQ come from the germline V gene (reference sequence).

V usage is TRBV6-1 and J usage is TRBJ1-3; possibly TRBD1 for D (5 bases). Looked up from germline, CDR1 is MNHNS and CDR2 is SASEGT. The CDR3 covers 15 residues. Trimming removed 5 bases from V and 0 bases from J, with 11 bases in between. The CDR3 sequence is CASSRDGYSGNTIYF. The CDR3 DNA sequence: TGTGCCAGCAGTCGGGACGGGTACTCTGGAAACACCATATATTTT.

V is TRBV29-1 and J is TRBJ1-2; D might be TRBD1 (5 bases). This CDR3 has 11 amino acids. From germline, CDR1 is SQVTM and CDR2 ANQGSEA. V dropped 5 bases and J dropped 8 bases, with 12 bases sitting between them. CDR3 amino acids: CSVSGVEGYTF. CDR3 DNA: TGCAGCGTTTCGGGGGTTGAGGGCTACACCTTC.

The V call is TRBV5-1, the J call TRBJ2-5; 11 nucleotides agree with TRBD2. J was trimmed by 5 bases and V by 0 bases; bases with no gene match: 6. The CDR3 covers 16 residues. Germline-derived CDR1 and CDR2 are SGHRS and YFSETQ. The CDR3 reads CASSLDGTSGLETQYF. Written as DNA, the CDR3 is TGCGCCAGCAGCTTGGATGGGACTAGCGGTTTGGAGACCCAGTACTTC.

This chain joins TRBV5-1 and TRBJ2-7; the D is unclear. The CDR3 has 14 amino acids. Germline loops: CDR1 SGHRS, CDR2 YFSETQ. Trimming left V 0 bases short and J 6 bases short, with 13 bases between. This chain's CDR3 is CASSLGTPLGEQYF. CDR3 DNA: TGCGCCAGCAGCTTGGGAACACCCCTCGGCGAGCAGTACTTC.

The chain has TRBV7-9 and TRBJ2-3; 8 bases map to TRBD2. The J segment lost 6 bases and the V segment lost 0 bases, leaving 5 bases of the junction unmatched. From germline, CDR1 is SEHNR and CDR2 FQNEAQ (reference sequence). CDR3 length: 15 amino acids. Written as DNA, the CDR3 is TGTGCCAGCAGCTTAGCTAGCGGGAATTTGGATACGCAGTATTTT. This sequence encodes CASSLASGNLDTQYF. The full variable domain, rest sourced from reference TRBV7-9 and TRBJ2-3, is DTGVSQNPRHKITKRGQNVTFRCDPISEHNRLYWYRQTLGQGPEFLTYFQNEAQLEKSRLLSDRFSAERPKGSFSTLEIQRTEQGDSAMYLCASSLASGNLDTQYFGPGTRLTVL.

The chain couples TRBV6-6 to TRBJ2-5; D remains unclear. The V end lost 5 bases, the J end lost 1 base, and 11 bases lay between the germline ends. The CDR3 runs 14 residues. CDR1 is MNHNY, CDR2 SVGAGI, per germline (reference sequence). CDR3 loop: CASSPPEPQETQYF. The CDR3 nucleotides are TGTGCCAGCAGTCCACCAGAGCCCCAAGAGACCCAGTACTTC.

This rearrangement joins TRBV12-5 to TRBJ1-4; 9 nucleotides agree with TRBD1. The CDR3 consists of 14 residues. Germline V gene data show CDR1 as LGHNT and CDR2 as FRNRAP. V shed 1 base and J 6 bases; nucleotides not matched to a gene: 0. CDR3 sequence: CASGLGQGDEKLFF. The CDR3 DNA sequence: TGTGCTAGTGGTTTGGGACAGGGGGATGAAAAACTGTTTTTT. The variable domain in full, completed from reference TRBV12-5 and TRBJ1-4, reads DARVTQTPRHKVTEMGQEVTMRCQPILGHNTVFWYRQTMMQGLELLAYFRNRAPLDDSGMPKDRFSAEMPDATLATLKIQPSEPRDSAVYFCASGLGQGDEKLFFGSGTQLSVL.

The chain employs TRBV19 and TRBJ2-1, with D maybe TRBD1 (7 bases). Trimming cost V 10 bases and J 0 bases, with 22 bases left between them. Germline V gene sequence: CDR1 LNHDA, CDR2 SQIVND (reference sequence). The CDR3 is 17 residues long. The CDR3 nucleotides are TGTGCCACCTCGACCCTACCAGGGGGGAGCTCCTACAATGAGCAGTTCTTC. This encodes CATSTLPGGSSYNEQFF. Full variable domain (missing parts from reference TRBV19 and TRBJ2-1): DGGITQSPKYLFRKEGQNVTLSCEQNLNHDAMYWYRQDPGQGLRLIYYSQIVNDFQKGDIAEGYSVSREKKESFPLTVTSAQKNPTAFYLCATSTLPGGSSYNEQFFGPGTRLTVL.

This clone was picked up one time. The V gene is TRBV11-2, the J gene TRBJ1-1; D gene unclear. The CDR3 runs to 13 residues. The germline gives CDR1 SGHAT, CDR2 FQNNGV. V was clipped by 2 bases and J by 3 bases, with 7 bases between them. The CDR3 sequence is CASSLIRDTEAFF. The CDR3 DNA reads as TGTGCCAGCAGCTTAATCCGTGACACTGAAGCTTTCTTT.

CDR3 DNA: TGTGCCAGCAGCTTAACAGGGGCCCAAGAGACCCAGTACTTC. Protein product: CASSLTGAQETQYF. The chain couples TRBV7-2 to TRBJ2-5; the match to TRBD1 covers 7 bases. The CDR3 has 14 residues. V shed 2 bases and J 1 base; nucleotides not matched to a gene: 1. The germline V gene encodes CDR1 SGHTA and CDR2 FQGNSA.

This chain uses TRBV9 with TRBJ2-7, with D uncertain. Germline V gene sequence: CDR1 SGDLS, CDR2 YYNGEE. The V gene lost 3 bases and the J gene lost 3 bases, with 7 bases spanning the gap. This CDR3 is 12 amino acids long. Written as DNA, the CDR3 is TGTGCCAGCAGCGCCTCCTTCTACGAGCAGTACTTC. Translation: CASSASFYEQYF.

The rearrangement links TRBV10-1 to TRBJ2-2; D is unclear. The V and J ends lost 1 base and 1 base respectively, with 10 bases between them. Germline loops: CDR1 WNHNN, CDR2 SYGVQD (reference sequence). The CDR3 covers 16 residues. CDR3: CASSEFSPMNTGELFF. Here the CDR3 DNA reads TGCGCCAGCAGTGAGTTTAGCCCGATGAACACCGGGGAGCTGTTTTTT.

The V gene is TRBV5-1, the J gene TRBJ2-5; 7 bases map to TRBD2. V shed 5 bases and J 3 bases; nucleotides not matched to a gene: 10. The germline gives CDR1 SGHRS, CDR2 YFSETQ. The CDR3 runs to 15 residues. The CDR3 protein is CASSLIGTNEETQYF. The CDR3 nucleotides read TGCGCCAGCAGTTTGATCGGGACTAACGAAGAGACCCAGTACTTC. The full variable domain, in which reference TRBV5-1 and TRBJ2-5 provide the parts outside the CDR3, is KAGVTQTPRYLIKTRGQQVTLSCSPISGHRSVSWYQQTPGQGLQFLFEYFSETQRNKGNFPGRFSGRQFSNSRSEMNVSTLELGDSALYLCASSLIGTNEETQYFGPGTRLLVL.

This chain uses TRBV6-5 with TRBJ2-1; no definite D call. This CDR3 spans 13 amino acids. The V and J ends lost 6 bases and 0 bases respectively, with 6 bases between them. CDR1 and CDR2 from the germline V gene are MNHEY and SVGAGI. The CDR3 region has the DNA TGTGCCAGCAGCTCGTACTCCTACAATGAGCAGTTCTTC. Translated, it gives CASSSYSYNEQFF.